The 2 T cell receptor beta chains reported below all come from one sample, sequenced in a study of response to subunit inactivated influenza vaccine. TCRdb redid the calling of the RT-PCR reads with MiXCR, one entry per CDR3 protein. The table lists 530,000 or so distinct CDR3 sequences, approximately 24% of them singletons. The material was CD4+ T cells sorted from PBMCs, obtained roughly 5 days after vaccination. The source of these receptors is a man over 45 who received an inactivated influenza vaccine.

This clonotype was picked up one time. The chain joins TRBV6-2 or TRBV6-3 to TRBJ1-2, with D possibly matching TRBD1 (5 bases). CDR1 is MNHEY and CDR2 is SVGEGT in the germline V gene. The CDR3 consists of 15 residues. CDR3 residues: CVTLGGERRSYGYTF. CDR3 nucleotide sequence: TGTGTCACACTGGGAGGGGAGAGACGGAGCTATGGCTACACCTTC.

This clonotype came up a few times. The rearrangement joins TRBV5-1 to TRBJ2-2; D uncertain. The germline CDR1 and CDR2 sequences are SGHRS and YFSETQ. Deletions cut 0 bases from V and 6 bases from J, with 9 bases between. The CDR3 extends over 14 amino acids. The CDR3 DNA reads TGCGCCAGCAGCTTGGGAGCCCTCGCCGGGGAGCTGTTTTTT. Its protein product is CASSLGALAGELFF.